One and the same sample provided the 20 T cell receptor beta chains below, sequenced in a study of radiotherapy plus CTLA-4 blockade in lung cancer (dated by TCRdb to 2016 to 2019). The library was obtained by the immunoSEQ multiplex PCR assay. This immuneACCESS table, as held by TCRdb, lists in-frame sequences with V and J called but not all clones. Of the missing ones, under half trace to an unresolved V gene in checked studies; the others have no known cause. The sample data list 45,000 to 55,000 clones, and 70% to 90% of these were observed just once. The ten biggest clones cover under 20% of the sample. Sequences were derived from peripheral blood, sampled from a patient treated with radiotherapy plus ipilimumab. The receptors originated from a human donor with non-small cell lung cancer that progressed on radiotherapy plus ipilimumab. Some clones in this sample may be carry-over from other donors' samples.

The chain combines TRBV7-9 with TRBJ2-1; the D is unclear. The CDR3 totals 15 residues. V shed 1 base and J shed 4 bases, with 11 bases lying between them. Looked up from germline, CDR1 is SEHNR and CDR2 is FQNEAQ (reference sequence). CDR3 nucleotide sequence: TGTGCCAGCAGCTTAGAGTCTACGCCTTACAATGAGCAGTTCTTC. It specifies CASSLESTPYNEQFF.

CDR3 coding DNA: TGTGCCAGCATCATACCGAATGGGGCGTCGGGAAACACCATATATTTT. Protein: CASIIPNGASGNTIYF. The V call is TRBV11-1, the J call TRBJ1-3; the D gene is possibly TRBD1 (5 bases). Per germline, CDR1 SGHAT and CDR2 FQDESV (reference sequence). With 7 bases removed from V and 4 bases from J, the gap between germline ends came to 20 bases. This CDR3 is built from 16 residues.

In its sample, this clone was seen once. The chain links TRBV27 to TRBJ2-3, with TRBD1 as a possible D gene (6 bases). Per the germline V gene, CDR1 is MNHEY and CDR2 is SMNVEV (reference sequence). This CDR3 is 16 amino acids long. Trimming took 2 bases from V and 0 from J, leaving 12 bases between them. The CDR3 spells CASSLEGESSTDTQYF. For the CDR3, the DNA is TGTGCCAGCAGTTTAGAGGGGGAATCTAGCACAGATACGCAGTATTTT.

The chain employs TRBV6-1 and TRBJ2-3, with 13 positions matching TRBD2. Germline V gene data show CDR1 as MNHNS and CDR2 as SASEGT. This CDR3 has 15 residues. The junction had 4 bases not matched to a gene; V was cut back by 6 bases and J by 4 bases. As DNA, the CDR3 is TGTGCCAGCAGGGCCGGGACTAGCGGGGCAGATACGCAGTATTTT. Residues: CASRAGTSGADTQYF.

The chain recombines TRBV14 with TRBJ2-7, with a tentative D call TRBD1 (5 bases). Germline CDR1 is SGHDN and CDR2 is FVKESK. Trimming removed 5 bases from V and 4 bases from J, with 15 bases in between. This CDR3 region has 14 residues. In DNA form, the CDR3 reads TGTGCCAGCAGCAAGGGGAACCCGCCATACGAGCAGTACTTC. This encodes CASSKGNPPYEQYF.

The J gene is TRBJ2-7, the V gene TRBV13, with no clear D. CDR1 and CDR2 (germline): PRHDT, FYEKMQ (reference sequence). The CDR3 loop spans 15 amino acids. The V and J ends lost 4 bases and 0 bases respectively, with 13 bases between them. The CDR3 is CASSSLVGSSYEQYF. DNA of the CDR3: TGTGCCAGCAGCTCTCTCGTGGGCAGCTCCTACGAGCAGTACTTC.

In this sample, this clone turned up once. Other DNA sequences from this sample encode an identical CDR3 as well. The chain is built from TRBV27 and TRBJ2-5, with 11 positions matching TRBD1. This CDR3 has 15 amino acids. CDR1 MNHEY and CDR2 SMNVEV come from the germline V gene (reference sequence). J was trimmed by 0 bases and V by 5 bases; bases with no gene match: 2. The CDR3: CASSRDRGYQETQYF. CDR3 bases: TGTGCCAGCAGTCGGGACAGGGGGTACCAAGAGACCCAGTACTTC.

This rearrangement joins TRBV11-2 to TRBJ2-7, with 12 bases aligning to TRBD1. Germline values: CDR1 SGHAT, CDR2 FQNNGV. V lost 5 bases, J lost 7 bases, and 15 bases stayed unmatched. The CDR3 spans 17 residues. The chain's CDR3 is CASSIRRGQGAMGEQYF. In nucleotides, the CDR3 is TGTGCCAGCAGCATTAGACGGGGACAGGGGGCAATGGGGGAGCAGTACTTC. The full variable domain, in which reference TRBV11-2 and TRBJ2-7 provide the parts outside the CDR3, is EAGVAQSPRYKIIEKRQSVAFWCNPISGHATLYWYQQILGQGPKLLIQFQNNGVVDDSQLPKDRFSAERLKGVDSTLKIQPAKLEDSAVYLCASSIRRGQGAMGEQYFGPGTRLTVT.

This clone came up a few times. V usage is TRBV6-5 and J usage is TRBJ2-7; 11 bases line up with TRBD1. Per germline, CDR1 MNHEY and CDR2 SVGAGI. This CDR3 region has 13 residues. V lost 8 bases, J lost 2 bases, and 2 bases stayed unmatched. CDR3: CASGQGATYEQYF. CDR3 DNA: TGTGCCAGCGGACAGGGGGCCACCTACGAGCAGTACTTC.

The chain links TRBV5-4 to TRBJ2-2, with a tentative D call TRBD2 (6 bases). CDR3 length: 13 amino acids. In germline, CDR1 is SGHNT, CDR2 YYREEE (reference sequence). The V end was cut by 4 bases, the J end by 5 bases, with 9 bases between. The CDR3: CASSPTRTGELFF. DNA of the CDR3: TGTGCCAGCAGCCCGACTAGGACCGGGGAGCTGTTTTTT.

The chain carries TRBV30 and TRBJ1-5, with D perhaps TRBD1 (5 bases). Germline assignment: CDR1 GTSNPN and CDR2 SVGIG (reference sequence). V was pared by 2 bases and J by 2 bases, with 16 bases between. The CDR3 runs 16 residues. The CDR3 DNA reads as TGTGCCTGGAGTTTACCTGGGGGGGGTGGCAATCAGCCCCAGCATTTT. Translation gives CAWSLPGGGGNQPQHF. Filled out from reference TRBV30 and TRBJ1-5, the complete variable domain reads SQTIHQWPATLVQPVGSPLSLECTVEGTSNPNLYWYRQAAGRGLQLLFYSVGIGQISSEVPQNLSASRPQDRQFILSSKKLLLSDSGFYLCAWSLPGGGGNQPQHFGDGTRLSIL.

The chain links TRBV7-2 to TRBJ2-7; 10 bases match TRBD2. The ends lost 4 bases at V and 0 bases at J; junction bases unmatched: 3. The CDR3 covers 15 residues. Per germline, CDR1 SGHTA and CDR2 FQGNSA. This CDR3 reads CASSSPSGSSYEQYF. The CDR3 DNA is TGTGCCAGCAGCTCTCCTAGCGGGAGCTCCTACGAGCAGTACTTC.

The chain employs TRBV2 and TRBJ2-6, with D hard to call. Germline CDR1 is SNHLY and CDR2 is FYNNEI. The CDR3 length is 13 residues. Trimming took 7 bases from V and 0 from J, leaving 4 bases between them. The DNA of the CDR3 is TGTGCCAGCACGGGCTCTGGGGCCAACGTCCTGACTTTC. Protein product: CASTGSGANVLTF.

The chain couples TRBV5-6 to TRBJ2-7, with 7 bases aligning to TRBD2. The CDR3 is 16 amino acids. J lost 3 bases, V lost 1 base, and 10 bases had no gene match. Germline V gene lookup returns CDR1 SGHDT and CDR2 YYEEEE. The CDR3 DNA reads as TGTGCCAGCAGCTTGATGGCGCGGGAGTGGGGCTACGAGCAGTACTTC. Amino acid sequence: CASSLMAREWGYEQYF.

This clone showed up just a few times. The chain joins TRBV10-1 to TRBJ1-1; D gene ambiguous. The CDR3 totals 13 residues. CDR1 WNHNN and CDR2 SYGVQD come from the germline V gene (reference sequence). V lost 3 bases to trimming and J lost 3 bases, with 8 bases between them. CDR3 bases: TGCGCCAGCAGTGAAGACCGGGACACTGAAGCTTTCTTT. This gives the protein CASSEDRDTEAFF.

The chain uses TRBV29-1 and TRBJ1-2, with D tentatively TRBD1 (5 bases). Trimming took 5 bases from V and 10 from J, leaving 20 bases between them. Germline CDR1 reads SQVTM; CDR2 reads ANQGSEA. CDR3 length: 13 amino acids. The CDR3 bases are TGCAGCGTTAAGAGTGGGGGGGGGAAAGTCTACACCTTC. Residues: CSVKSGGGKVYTF.

This clone was seen a few times. The chain couples TRBV5-1 to TRBJ2-5; 7 bases line up with TRBD2. The V and J ends lost 0 bases and 7 bases, in that order; junction bases with no gene match: 6. Germline lookup yields CDR1 SGHRS and CDR2 YFSETQ. CDR3 length: 14 amino acids. CDR3 loop: CASSLDGGSGTQYF. CDR3 sequence (DNA): TGCGCCAGCAGCTTGGACGGGGGGAGTGGGACCCAGTACTTC.

J is TRBJ2-7 and V is TRBV5-1, with 7 positions matching TRBD1. The germline V gene has CDR1 SGHRS and CDR2 YFSETQ. This CDR3 comprises 15 residues. The V segment lost 4 bases and the J segment 2 bases; nucleotides outside the gene matches: 9. CDR3 bases: TGCGCCAGCAGCCGTGGTGGGGGACAGACCTACGAGCAGTACTTC. It yields the protein CASSRGGGQTYEQYF.

The chain couples TRBV5-1 to TRBJ2-1; TRBD2 matches at 11 bases. CDR1 is SGHRS and CDR2 is YFSETQ in the germline V gene. The CDR3 sequence is 16 residues long. Trimming removed 0 bases from V and 7 bases from J; junction bases left unmatched: 6. DNA for the CDR3: TGCGCCAGCAGCTTGGCCGGACTAGCGGGTAGGAATGAGCAGTTCTTC. This translates into CASSLAGLAGRNEQFF. Variable domain in full (rest from reference TRBV5-1 and TRBJ2-1): KAGVTQTPRYLIKTRGQQVTLSCSPISGHRSVSWYQQTPGQGLQFLFEYFSETQRNKGNFPGRFSGRQFSNSRSEMNVSTLELGDSALYLCASSLAGLAGRNEQFFGPGTRLTVL.

The rearrangement joins TRBV29-1 to TRBJ2-5; tentative D call: TRBD2 (5 bases). The CDR3 sequence is 14 residues long. Germline V CDR1 and CDR2: SQVTM, ANQGSEA. The ends were cut back, 6 bases at V and 2 bases at J, with 16 bases in the middle. CDR3 region: CSVELRTGQETQYF. CDR3 DNA: TGCAGCGTAGAGCTAAGGACGGGACAAGAGACCCAGTACTTC.